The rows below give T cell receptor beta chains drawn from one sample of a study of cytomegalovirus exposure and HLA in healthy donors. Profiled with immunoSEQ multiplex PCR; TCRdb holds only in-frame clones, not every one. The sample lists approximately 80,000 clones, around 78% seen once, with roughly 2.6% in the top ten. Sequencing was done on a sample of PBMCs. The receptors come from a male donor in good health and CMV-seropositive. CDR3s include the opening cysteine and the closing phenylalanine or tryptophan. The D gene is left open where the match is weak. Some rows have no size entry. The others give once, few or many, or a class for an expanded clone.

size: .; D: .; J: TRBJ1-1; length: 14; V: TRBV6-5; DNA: TGTGCCAGCAGTGAATTTCAGGAGAACACTGAAGCTTTCTTT; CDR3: CASSEFQENTEAFF
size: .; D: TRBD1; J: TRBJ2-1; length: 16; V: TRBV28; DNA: TGTGCCAGCAGTCCACGCGGGACAGGGACCTACAATGAGCAGTTCTTC; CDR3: CASSPRGTGTYNEQFF
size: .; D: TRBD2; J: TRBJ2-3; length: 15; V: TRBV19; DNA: TGTGCCAGTAGTGGATCGGGACTAGAGGCCGATACGCAGTATTTT; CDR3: CASSGSGLEADTQYF
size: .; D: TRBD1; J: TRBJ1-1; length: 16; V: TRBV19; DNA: TGTGCCAGTAGTCGGACAGGGGGATCCATGAACACTGAAGCTTTCTTT; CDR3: CASSRTGGSMNTEAFF
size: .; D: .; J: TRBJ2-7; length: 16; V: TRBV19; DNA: TGTGCAGGGGGCATTTTCGCGGGGCTAAGCTCCTACGAGCAGTACTTC; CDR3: CAGGIFAGLSSYEQYF
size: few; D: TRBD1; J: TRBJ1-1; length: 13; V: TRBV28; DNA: TGTGCCAGCAGATTACAGGGGATCACTGAAGCTTTCTTT; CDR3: CASRLQGITEAFF
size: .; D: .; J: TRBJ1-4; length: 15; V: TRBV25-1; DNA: TGTGCCAGCAGTGAATTAGGTGGGGCGGTTGGAAAACTGTTTTTT; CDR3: CASSELGGAVGKLFF
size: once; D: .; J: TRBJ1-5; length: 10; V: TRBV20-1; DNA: TGCAGTGCTGGGCCTGAGACCCAGCATTTT; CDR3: CSAGPETQHF
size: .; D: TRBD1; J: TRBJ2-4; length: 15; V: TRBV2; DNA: TGTGCCAGTGAGGACAGGGGGATAGCCAAAAACATTCAGTACTTC; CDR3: CASEDRGIAKNIQYF
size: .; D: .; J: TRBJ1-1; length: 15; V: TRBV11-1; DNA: TGTGCCAGCAGCTCGAATCAGGGGTGGGGCACTGAAGCTTTCTTT; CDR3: CASSSNQGWGTEAFF
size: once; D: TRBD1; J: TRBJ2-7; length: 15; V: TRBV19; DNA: TGTGCCAGTAGTACAGGGACAGGGGTCACCTACGAGCAGTACTTC; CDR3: CASSTGTGVTYEQYF
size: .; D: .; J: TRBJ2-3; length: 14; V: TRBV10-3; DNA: TGTGCCATCAGTGTTCAGGGGCGAGGAGATACGCAGTATTTT; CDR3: CAISVQGRGDTQYF
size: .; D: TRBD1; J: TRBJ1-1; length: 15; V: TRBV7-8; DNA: TGTGCCAGCAGCTCGAACAGGGGGCGGAACACTGAAGCTTTCTTT; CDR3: CASSSNRGRNTEAFF
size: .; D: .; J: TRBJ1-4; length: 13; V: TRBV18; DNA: TGTGCCAGCTCACCACAAGGGGATGAAAAACTGTTTTTT; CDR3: CASSPQGDEKLFF
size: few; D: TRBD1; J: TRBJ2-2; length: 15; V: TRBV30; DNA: TGTGCCTGGAGTGTACAGGGGGCGCACACCGGGGAGCTGTTTTTT; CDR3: CAWSVQGAHTGELFF
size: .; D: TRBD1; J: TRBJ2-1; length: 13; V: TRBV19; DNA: TGTGCCAGTAGTCTAGACTGGACAGGGACATCGTTCTTC; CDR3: CASSLDWTGTSFF